This is a list of T cell receptor beta chains from one sample in a study of B cell selection in AIRE deficiency. Using immunoSEQ multiplex PCR, the repertoire was profiled, and TCRdb retains in-frame clones only, with some absent. The data show roughly 18,000 clones, with approximately 94% seen just once and roughly 0.8% held by the top ten. Sequenced input: CD4+CD25+ Tregs sorted from PBMCs. The origin of the receptors is a human donor in good health. Both conserved end residues are part of each CDR3. The D gene is left open where the match is weak. Size is omitted from some rows. Given values are once, few, many or a class for expanded clones.

.	TRBV9	.	TRBJ1-5	18	CASNVGLPNPRGNQPQHF	TGTGCCAGCAACGTAGGACTCCCCAATCCTCGGGGCAATCAGCCCCAGCATTTT
once	TRBV10-2	TRBD1	TRBJ1-2	14	CASSQMDRTNGYTF	TGCGCCAGCAGTCAGATGGACAGGACCAATGGCTACACCTTC
.	TRBV28	.	TRBJ1-4	14	CASTPDSQREKLFF	TGTGCCAGCACCCCGGACAGCCAACGAGAAAAACTGTTTTTT
.	TRBV5-6	.	TRBJ1-6	18	CASSFRKTGLIYNSPLHF	TGTGCCAGCAGCTTTAGGAAGACAGGCTTAATTTATAATTCACCCCTCCACTTT
.	TRBV9	.	TRBJ1-2	12	CASSGSPYDYTF	TGTGCCAGCAGCGGATCTCCGTATGACTACACCTTC
once	TRBV10-3	TRBD2	TRBJ2-7	14	CAITQETSGTRRTF	TGTGCCATCACCCAGGAGACTAGCGGGACTAGACGGACGTTC
.	TRBV27	TRBD2	TRBJ2-1	16	CASSLRGLAGHNEQFF	TGTGCCAGCAGTTTGCGCGGGCTAGCGGGACACAATGAGCAGTTCTTC
.	TRBV28	.	TRBJ2-7	14	CASSLSGQPGEQYF	TGTGCCAGCAGTTTAAGCGGGCAGCCTGGCGAGCAGTACTTC
once	TRBV5-1	.	TRBJ1-5	14	CASSLVGGSQPQHF	TGCGCCAGCAGCTTGGTAGGGGGTTCCCAGCCCCAGCATTTT
.	TRBV5-1	.	TRBJ2-3	13	CASTRGGTDTQYF	TGCGCCAGCACCCGGGGCGGCACAGATACGCAGTATTTT
.	TRBV7-3	TRBD1	TRBJ2-2	16	CASSFKGQGSTGELFF	TGTGCCAGCAGCTTCAAGGGACAGGGGAGCACCGGGGAGCTGTTTTTT
.	TRBV5-1	.	TRBJ2-2	16	CASSDGPGTPAGELFF	TGCGCCAGCAGCGATGGGCCCGGGACCCCGGCCGGGGAGCTGTTTTTT
.	TRBV15	.	TRBJ1-1	16	CATSRVAGGLNTEAFF	TGTGCCACCAGCAGAGTTGCTGGGGGCTTGAACACTGAAGCTTTCTTT
.	TRBV5-5	.	TRBJ1-3	13	CASRGTSGNTIYF	TGTGCCAGCAGGGGGACATCTGGAAACACCATATATTTT
.	TRBV21-1	.	TRBJ2-4	15	CASSRGVSPVGIQYF	TGTGCCAGCAGCCGAGGGGTTTCCCCGGTAGGCATTCAGTACTTC
once	TRBV7-9	TRBD2	TRBJ2-1	16	CASSLASSGSDNEQFF	TGTGCCAGCAGCTTAGCGTCTAGCGGGAGTGACAATGAGCAGTTCTTC
once	TRBV28	TRBD2	TRBJ2-7	14	CASSRTSGHYEQYF	TGTGCCAGCAGTAGGACTAGCGGCCACTACGAGCAGTACTTC
.	TRBV27	.	TRBJ1-2	16	CASSPHGDSTLYGYTF	TGTGCCAGCAGTCCTCACGGTGACAGTACCCTCTATGGCTACACCTTC
.	TRBV19	TRBD1	TRBJ1-5	14	CASSIAQGVGPQHF	TGTGCCAGTAGTATAGCACAGGGGGTGGGGCCCCAGCATTTT
once	TRBV28	TRBD2	TRBJ2-7	17	CASSLFPSGGLQYEQYF	TGTGCCAGCAGTTTATTTCCTAGCGGGGGGCTCCAGTACGAGCAGTACTTC